Below, 2 T cell receptor beta chains from the same sample are listed, as sequenced in a study of T cell repertoires in cytomegalovirus infection (dated 2019 in TCRdb). Their cognate antigens are unknown. According to the study, the label for this sample's treatment or condition signals: in vitro stimulation with specific CMV peptide epitopes to enrich CMV-specific T cells. Sequencing used an Illumina HiSeq 1500. The public reads were run again by TCRdb, first through fastp at Q25 and then through MiXCR, and only productive beta chains were kept. Every distinct CDR3 protein forms one entry, paired with its most common genes and DNA. The sample yields around 710,000 distinct CDR3 sequences; about 28% were counted once. The ten biggest clones cover about 12% of the sample. The starting material was cultured CD8+ T cells from PBMCs, obtained from culture after CMV antigen stimulation. These receptor sequences come from a human donor in good health (CMV status not recorded). Some clones in this sample may be carry-over from other donors' samples.

This clonotype was seen repeatedly, ten times or more. This sequence joins TRBV4-1 and TRBJ2-3, with 9 bases aligning to TRBD2. This CDR3 has 17 amino acids. Germline trimming cut 4 bases from V and 5 bases from J; bases unmatched to any gene: 13. CDR1 is MGHRA, CDR2 YSYEKL, per germline. The CDR3 loop is CASSLSSLAGREDTQYF. The CDR3 DNA reads TGCGCCAGCAGCCTCTCGTCTCTAGCGGGGCGGGAAGATACGCAGTATTTT.

The chain combines TRBV20-1 with TRBJ2-5; TRBD2 matches 11 bases. J gave up 2 bases and V 0 bases, and 11 bases lay outside the gene matches. CDR1 and CDR2 from the germline V gene are DFQATT and SNEGSKA (reference sequence). The CDR3 totals 18 residues. The CDR3: CSARDHSLAGGLQETQYF. The CDR3 DNA is TGCAGTGCTAGAGATCACAGCCTAGCGGGGGGTCTACAAGAGACCCAGTACTTC.